A single T cell receptor (beta chain) is shown here with its context. Original handling: Researchers report that nucleated cell counts were estimated from reference gene primer amplification. Repertoires were generated with immunoSEQ multiplex PCR, while TCRdb's copy carries only in-frame clones and drops some. V and J calls and clone size are copied from that table; D and trimming were computed from the DNA. The data hold some 14,000 clones, with roughly nine tenths observed a single time. The entry originates in a study of blood T cell repertoires in COVID-19. Overall study: Acute and convalescent COVID-19 samples came from the United States, Italy and Spain. From T cells, B-cell-depleted T cells, or PBMCs came the material, which was cDNA or gDNA.

V gave up 5 bases and J gave up 4 bases; unmatched junction bases: 7. The germline gives CDR1 MNHNY, CDR2 SVGAGI (reference sequence). The CDR3 is 15 amino acids. Sample: peripheral blood. The gene calls are TRBV6-6 and TRBJ1-4, with 7 positions matching TRBD1. This sequence originates from a human donor in a cohort sampled during active COVID-19. CDR3 DNA: TGTGCCAGCAGTACCAGACAGGGCAATAATGAAAAACTGTTTTTT. Its protein product is CASSTRQGNNEKLFF.